The 17 T cell receptor beta chains below come from one sample, sequenced in a study of cytomegalovirus exposure and HLA in healthy donors. This PCR relied on a set of 60 Vbeta primers and 13 Jbeta primers. Sequencing was performed with immunoSEQ multiplex PCR; in TCRdb, only in-frame clones are kept and a portion is missing. The sample contains approximately 120,000 clones, approximately 82% of which appear only once. The sequenced sample was PBMCs. The receptors here all came from a man aged 18 to 29 in good health and CMV-seropositive.

The chain has TRBV6-6 and TRBJ2-7, with 11 bases aligning to TRBD2. The germline gives CDR1 MNHNY, CDR2 SVGAGI (reference sequence). The CDR3 loop spans 14 amino acids. The trim removed 7 bases at V and 6 bases at J, leaving 8 bases unmatched. CDR3 nucleotides: TGTGCCAGCACCCGGGGTAGCGGGGGGGGCGAGCAGTACTTC. This gives the protein CASTRGSGGGEQYF.

The chain recombines TRBV23-1 with TRBJ1-2; tentatively, D is TRBD1 (5 bases). TRBV23-1 is assigned to the ORF class and has an uncertain function. Trimming took off 4 bases at V and 3 bases at J, with 15 bases between the two ends. CDR3 length equals 15 residues. The CDR3 sequence is CASSPPCGAHYGYTF. The CDR3 nucleotides are TGCGCCAGCAGTCCCCCGTGCGGGGCCCACTATGGCTACACCTTC.

This clone has just a few counts. This chain links TRBV7-2 with TRBJ2-6; D is ambiguous. This CDR3 spans 16 amino acids. Germline values: CDR1 SGHTA, CDR2 FQGNSA. Trimming pared 4 bases from V and 0 bases from J, leaving 10 bases between. The CDR3 spells CASSYSSGSGANVLTF. Here the CDR3 DNA reads TGTGCCAGCAGCTACTCTTCAGGCTCTGGGGCCAACGTCCTGACTTTC.

The J gene is TRBJ2-4, the V gene TRBV29-1; the D is unclear. This CDR3 has 15 residues. Germline V lookup: CDR1 SQVTM, CDR2 ANQGSEA. Trimming pared 3 bases from V and 3 bases from J, leaving 15 bases between. CDR3 protein: CSVDNDTIGKNIQYF. CDR3 in DNA: TGCAGCGTTGATAACGACACGATCGGCAAAAACATTCAGTACTTC.

The chain employs TRBV5-1 and TRBJ2-7; 13 bases match TRBD2. The CDR3 totals 21 residues. V was clipped by 2 bases and J by 1 base; unmatched bases: 18. Germline lookup yields CDR1 SGHRS and CDR2 YFSETQ. Written as DNA, the CDR3 is TGCGCCAGCAGCTTTCTCCCCTCCCGACTAGCGGGGGGCCCGCAGTCCTACGAGCAGTACTTC. This translates into CASSFLPSRLAGGPQSYEQYF.

The chain uses TRBV7-9 and TRBJ2-7, with 11 positions matching TRBD1. Germline lookup yields CDR1 SEHNR and CDR2 FQNEAQ (reference sequence). Unmatched junction bases numbered 16, after V lost 5 bases and J lost 7 bases. This CDR3 has 17 amino acids. CDR3 sequence reads: CASSRLSGTGGSFEQYF. In DNA, the CDR3 is TGTGCCAGCAGCCGCCTCTCCGGGACAGGGGGTTCGTTTGAGCAGTACTTC.

This chain connects TRBV5-6 to TRBJ2-7, with D perhaps TRBD1 (6 bases). Germline CDR1 is SGHDT and CDR2 is YYEEEE. The CDR3 totals 14 residues. Trimming removed 7 bases at V and 3 bases at J, with 17 bases between. The CDR3 DNA reads TGTGCCAGCTCCCGCTCCGTACAGGGCTACGAGCAGTACTTC. It encodes CASSRSVQGYEQYF.

This clone was seen only once. The chain couples TRBV9 to TRBJ1-1, with D uncertain. With 0 bases removed from V and 4 bases from J, the gap between germline ends came to 10 bases. CDR3 length: 14 residues. Germline V lookup: CDR1 SGDLS, CDR2 YYNGEE. The CDR3 bases are TGTGCCAGCAGCGTAGGAGAGAGGAGCACTGAAGCTTTCTTT. It codes for CASSVGERSTEAFF.

This chain links TRBV7-4 with TRBJ2-1, with no clear D. CDR3 length: 16 amino acids. With 10 bases removed from V and 0 bases from J, the gap between germline ends came to 19 bases. Germline V lookup: CDR1 SGHVT, CDR2 SQSDAQ. The CDR3 reads CATPSVSCRSYNEQFF. CDR3 DNA sequence: TGTGCCACTCCGTCGGTTAGCTGTCGCTCCTACAATGAGCAGTTCTTC.

The chain employs TRBV4-2 and TRBJ2-2; possibly TRBD1 for D (6 bases). This CDR3 spans 16 amino acids. V was cut by 0 bases and J by 3 bases, with 11 bases left in between. Germline V gives CDR1 LGHNA, CDR2 YNFKEQ. The DNA for the CDR3 is TGTGCCAGCAGCCAAGAACTTACAGGGTACACCGGGGAGCTGTTTTTT. Translation gives CASSQELTGYTGELFF.

V usage is TRBV6-4 and J usage is TRBJ2-3; TRBD2 agrees at 9 bases. The ends lost 2 bases at V and 4 bases at J; junction bases unmatched: 7. Germline CDR1 is MRHNA and CDR2 is SNTAGT. This CDR3 is 16 amino acids long. The CDR3 loop is CASSDQAGGRADTQYF. Written as DNA, the CDR3 is TGTGCCAGCAGTGACCAGGCGGGGGGGAGAGCAGATACGCAGTATTTT.

V is TRBV28 and J is TRBJ2-5; 7 bases fit TRBD2. J was trimmed by 2 bases and V by 10 bases; bases with no gene match: 13. CDR1 and CDR2 (germline): MDHEN, SYDVKM. CDR3 length equals 15 residues. The CDR3 region is CATTEFRDYQETQYF. CDR3 nucleotides: TGTGCCACCACCGAGTTCCGGGACTATCAAGAGACCCAGTACTTC.

The chain recombines TRBV18 with TRBJ1-5, with D maybe TRBD1 (5 bases). With 7 bases removed from V and 1 base from J, the gap between germline ends came to 11 bases. Germline-derived CDR1 and CDR2 are KGHSH and LQKENI. The CDR3 is made up of 14 amino acids. The CDR3 reads CASWTGGSNQPQHF. CDR3 nucleotide sequence: TGTGCCAGCTGGACGGGGGGAAGCAATCAGCCCCAGCATTTT.

This chain joins TRBV7-9 and TRBJ2-3, with 16 bases identical to TRBD2. With V trimmed by 8 bases and J by 4 bases, 12 bases remained unmatched. The CDR3 contains 18 residues. Germline-derived CDR1 and CDR2 are SEHNR and FQNEAQ (reference sequence). CDR3 amino acids: CASEPGLAGGRVADTQYF. CDR3 coding DNA: TGTGCCAGCGAACCGGGACTAGCGGGGGGGAGAGTTGCAGATACGCAGTATTTT.

This clone was observed a handful of times. The same CDR3 also results from other DNA sequences found in this sample. V and J are TRBV4-1 and TRBJ1-1; D gene unclear. With 0 bases removed from V and 6 bases from J, the gap between germline ends came to 11 bases. CDR1 and CDR2 from the germline V gene are MGHRA and YSYEKL. This CDR3 is 14 amino acids long. CDR3 amino acids: CASSQDRGISEAFF. CDR3 nucleotides: TGCGCCAGCAGCCAAGACCGAGGAATCTCTGAAGCTTTCTTT.

The V and J genes are TRBV4-1 and TRBJ1-1; D is perhaps TRBD1 (6 bases). Germline assignment: CDR1 MGHRA and CDR2 YSYEKL. Trimming took off 0 bases at V and 0 bases at J, with 8 bases between the two ends. The CDR3 sequence is 15 residues long. CDR3 nucleotides: TGCGCCAGCAGCCAAGAGGACAGACTGAACACTGAAGCTTTCTTT. Its translation is CASSQEDRLNTEAFF.

This clone was seen once. This chain links TRBV28 with TRBJ2-7; 10 bases fit TRBD2. V was pared by 3 bases and J by 5 bases, with 4 bases of the junction left unmatched. The CDR3 runs 14 residues. Germline CDR1 is MDHEN and CDR2 is SYDVKM. The CDR3 sequence: CASSFASGGDEQYF. The CDR3 bases are TGTGCCAGCAGTTTTGCTAGCGGGGGCGACGAGCAGTACTTC.